This T cell receptor (beta chain) emerged from a study of blood T cell repertoires in COVID-19. Across the whole study: Acute and convalescent COVID-19 specimens originated in the United States, Italy and Spain.

Participants' reported clinical history set cohort assignment. V was pared by 2 bases and J by 5 bases, with 12 bases between. Per germline, CDR1 SGHTA and CDR2 FQGTGA. The CDR3 extends over 14 amino acids. Profiled with immunoSEQ multiplex PCR; TCRdb holds only in-frame clones, not every one. The sample yields some 390,000 clones, roughly 91% seen once. The V and J genes are TRBV7-3 and TRBJ1-1; tentatively, D is TRBD1 (5 bases). The material sequenced was PBMCs or T cells enriched from blood (not recorded which). The receptor was derived from a woman aged 25 to 39 who had recovered from COVID-19. Here the CDR3 DNA reads TGTGCCAGCAGCTTACTCGGGACTGGGACTGAAGCTTTCTTT. Encoded protein: CASSLLGTGTEAFF.